The present T cell receptor beta chain was sequenced within a study of T cells in Graves' hyperthyroidism and ophthalmopathy. Study-wide background: Peripheral blood draws took place at initial diagnosis, ahead of any treatment.

Orbital computed tomography, thyroid ultrasound, serum thyroxine and TRAb, and clinical symptoms together informed the diagnoses. CDR3 length equals 13 residues. V lost 6 bases to trimming and J lost 7 bases, with 15 bases between them. The germline gives CDR1 SGHAT, CDR2 FQNNGV. This clonotype was picked up many times. From RNA transcripts, TCR beta CDR3 regions were amplified. During a first-round RT-PCR of the TCR CDR3, the HTBI primer set was used. TCRdb reanalysed the multiplex PCR reads using MiXCR and keeps one entry per CDR3 protein. Of roughly 110,000 distinct CDR3 sequences listed, roughly 15% are singletons.

The sequenced material came from blood. This TCR derives from a woman aged 50 to 60 with Graves' hyperthyroidism. V and J are TRBV11-2 and TRBJ2-5, with D possibly called TRBD1 or TRBD2 (7 bases each). The CDR3 region has the DNA TGTGCCAGCAGATACCAGGGGGGGGGGACCCAGTACTTC. Translating gives CASRYQGGGTQYF. The variable domain in full, with the rest retrieved from reference TRBV11-2 and TRBJ2-5, is EAGVAQSPRYKIIEKRQSVAFWCNPISGHATLYWYQQILGQGPKLLIQFQNNGVVDDSQLPKDRFSAERLKGVDSTLKIQPAKLEDSAVYLCASRYQGGGTQYFGPGTRLLVL.